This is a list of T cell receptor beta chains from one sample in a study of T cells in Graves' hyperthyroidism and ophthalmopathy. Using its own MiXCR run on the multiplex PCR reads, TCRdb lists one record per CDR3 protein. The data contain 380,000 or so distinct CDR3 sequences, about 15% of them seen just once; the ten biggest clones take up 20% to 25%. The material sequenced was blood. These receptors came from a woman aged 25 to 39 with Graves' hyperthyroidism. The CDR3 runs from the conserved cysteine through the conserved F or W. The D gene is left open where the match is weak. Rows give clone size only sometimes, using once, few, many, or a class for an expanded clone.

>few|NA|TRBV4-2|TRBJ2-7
TGTGCCAGCAGCCAAGATCCCGAACGGGAGTGGGGCACCTACTACGAGCAGTACTTC
CASSQDPEREWGTYYEQYF
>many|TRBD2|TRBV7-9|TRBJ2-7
TGTGCCAGCAGCTCGTCAATAGTAGGTAGCGGGATGATCTACGAGCAGTACTTC
CASSSSIVGSGMIYEQYF
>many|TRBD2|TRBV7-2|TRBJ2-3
TGTGCCAGCAGCCCGGGACTAGCGGGAGGAGATACGCAGTATTTT
CASSPGLAGGDTQYF
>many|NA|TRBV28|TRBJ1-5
TGTGCCAGCAGTGGAGAATGGGGTCAGCCCCAGCATTTT
CASSGEWGQPQHF
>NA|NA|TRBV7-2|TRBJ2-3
TGTGCCAGCAGCCCCTGGACACCTCCAGATACGCAGTATTTT
CASSPWTPPDTQYF
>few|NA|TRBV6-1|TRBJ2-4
TGTGCCAGCAGAAAAACGAGGACAGCCCTAAACATTCAGTACTTC
CASRKTRTALNIQYF
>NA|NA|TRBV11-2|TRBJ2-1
TGTGCCAGCAGCTTCCCAGGGGCCCCTGGGGGGGAGCAGTTCTTC
CASSFPGAPGGEQFF
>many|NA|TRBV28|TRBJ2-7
TGTGCCAGCAGTTCCCCGGGCGACGGTGGCCAAATCTCCTACGAGCAGTACTTC
CASSSPGDGGQISYEQYF
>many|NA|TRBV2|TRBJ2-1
TGTGCCAGCAGCCCCGTTGGAGGGGGCAATGAGCAGTTCTTC
CASSPVGGGNEQFF
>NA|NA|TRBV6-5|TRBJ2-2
TGTGCCAGCAGTTCGCCAGGGGGGGTAGGCACCGGGGAGCTGTTTTTT
CASSSPGGVGTGELFF
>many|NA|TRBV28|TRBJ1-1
TGTGCCAGCAGTCCCGCCGAATTGCGGGGCGCTGAAGCTTTCTTT
CASSPAELRGAEAFF
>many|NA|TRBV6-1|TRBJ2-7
TGTGCCAGCATTAGGGGGACCCTCTACGAGCAGTACTTC
CASIRGTLYEQYF